This is a list of T cell receptor beta chains from one sample in a study of T-cell memory formation after mild COVID-19. TCRdb used MiXCR to reprocess the 5' RACE reads, holding one entry per CDR3 protein. The table lists 470,000 or so distinct CDR3 sequences, around 25% of them singletons. The source material was PBMCs or a T cell subset sorted from them (not recorded which). These TCRs come from an adult woman who had mild COVID-19 (a few samples of this study predate the infection). Cell type and time point are not known. CDR3s include the opening cysteine and the closing phenylalanine or tryptophan. A D gene is named only where the DNA matches it firmly. Some rows mark clone size as missing; the rest say once, few, many or name a class of expanded clone.

TRBV4-1	-	few	TRBJ2-7	TGCGCCAGCAGCCATAACAGTGAGAGGTCCGAGCAGTACTTC	CASSHNSERSEQYF
TRBV7-6	TRBD1	few	TRBJ1-2	TGTGCCAGCAGCCAATACCGGGGACAGGGGTACGCTAACTATGGCTACACCTTC	CASSQYRGQGYANYGYTF
TRBV4-1	-	-	TRBJ1-6	TGCGCCAGCAGCCTTGGAGGAAACAAACCCCTCCACTTT	CASSLGGNKPLHF
TRBV20-1	-	-	TRBJ2-5	TGCAGTGCTAGAGTCTCCCAACTACCTCAAGAGACCCAGTACTTC	CSARVSQLPQETQYF
TRBV20-1	TRBD2	-	TRBJ2-1	TGCAGTGCTAGACTGGGCGGGGGGGCTTACAATGAGCAGTTCTTC	CSARLGGGAYNEQFF
TRBV6-2/TRBV6-3	-	many	TRBJ2-1	TGTGCCAGCAGTTGGGCAGGGGGGTCCTACAATGAGCAGTTCTTC	CASSWAGGSYNEQFF
TRBV14	-	few	TRBJ2-7	TGTGCCAGCAGCCCAGTTCAGGTGACCAGCTACGAGCAGTACTTC	CASSPVQVTSYEQYF
TRBV5-1	-	-	TRBJ2-5	TGCGCCAGCAGCTCAAAACCCCGACAGATCGTAGAGACCCAGTACTTC	CASSSKPRQIVETQYF
TRBV4-2	-	-	TRBJ2-7	TGTGCCAGCAGCCAAGAAGCGAGGGCCCCCTCCTACGAGCAGTACTTC	CASSQEARAPSYEQYF
TRBV10-3	-	-	TRBJ2-2	TGTGCCATCAGTCGGGACCTCACCGGGGAGCTGTTTTTT	CAISRDLTGELFF
TRBV10-3	TRBD2	few	TRBJ2-7	TGTGCCATCATGATGAATAGCGGGAGGGTTGGCTACGAGCAGTACTTC	CAIMMNSGRVGYEQYF
TRBV4-1	-	-	TRBJ1-5	TGCGCCAGCAGCCAAGAAGCCGGGAATAGCAATCAGCCCCAGCATTTT	CASSQEAGNSNQPQHF
TRBV7-9	-	many	TRBJ2-7	TGCGCCAGCAGCTTGGGTCCCGGCGAGCAGTACTTC	CASSLGPGEQYF
TRBV20-1	-	few	TRBJ2-1	TGCAGTGCTAGGAGCCCACGACCGGGACAAGTTCCTTACAATGAGCAGTTCTTC	CSARSPRPGQVPYNEQFF
TRBV5-8	-	-	TRBJ1-4	TGTGCCAGCAGCTTGGTGGACAGTATGAATGAAAAACTGTTTTTT	CASSLVDSMNEKLFF
TRBV14	TRBD2	few	TRBJ2-1	TGTGCCAGCAGCCGGGGACTAGTCCTGAGTGAGCAGTTCTTC	CASSRGLVLSEQFF
TRBV12-3/TRBV12-4	-	-	TRBJ1-1	TGTGCCAGCAAGGACGCCGGGGGGCTCCACACTGAAGCTTTCTTT	CASKDAGGLHTEAFF
TRBV7-9	TRBD1	many	TRBJ2-3	TGTGCCAGCAGCTTAGGGGACAGGGACACAGATACGCAGTATTTT	CASSLGDRDTDTQYF
TRBV12-3/TRBV12-4	TRBD2	few	TRBJ2-1	TGTGCCAGCAGTTTATGGCGGGAGGGCCGTCGGAAGTCCTACAATGAGCAGTTCTTC	CASSLWREGRRKSYNEQFF
TRBV20-1	-	few	TRBJ2-4	TGCAGTGGCGTTCGGGCAGAATTAGCCAAAAACATTCAGTACTTC	CSGVRAELAKNIQYF
TRBV19	-	-	TRBJ1-1	TGTGCCAGTAGTATAGGGCACAGATCTTACGCTGAAGCTTTCTTT	CASSIGHRSYAEAFF
TRBV20-1	-	few	TRBJ2-5	TGCAGTGCTAGAGATTTGCCGGCTGTCTGGATCTCCCAAGAGACCCAGTACTTC	CSARDLPAVWISQETQYF
TRBV7-9	TRBD1	few	TRBJ2-7	TGTGCCAGCAGCTCGAACAGGGGGCGCATCCACGAGCAGTACTTC	CASSSNRGRIHEQYF
TRBV7-9	TRBD2	few	TRBJ2-3	TGTGCCAGCAGCTTAACCCTAGCGGGCACAGATACGCAGTATTTT	CASSLTLAGTDTQYF
TRBV12-3/TRBV12-4	TRBD1	-	TRBJ2-5	TGTGCCAGCAGGTGGGACAGTCAAGAGACCCAGTACTTC	CASRWDSQETQYF
TRBV7-9	-	-	TRBJ2-5	TGTGCCAGCAGCCCCTCTAGGGGGTCGGAGACCCAGTACTTC	CASSPSRGSETQYF
TRBV5-1	TRBD1	-	TRBJ1-1	TGCGCCAGCAGCTTGGGGGGCAGGGGGCAGGATGAAGCTTTCTTT	CASSLGGRGQDEAFF
TRBV6-2/TRBV6-3	-	-	TRBJ2-1	TGTGCCAGCAGTTACTGGGGGAGCGGTGGTAATGAGCAGTTCTTC	CASSYWGSGGNEQFF
TRBV20-1	TRBD2	few	TRBJ2-7	TGCAGTGCTAGAGATCGGCTAGCGGCCTACGAGCAGTACTTC	CSARDRLAAYEQYF
TRBV5-3	TRBD1	-	TRBJ1-5	TGTGCCAGACTACCCGGGACAGGCAATCAGCCCCAGCATTTT	CARLPGTGNQPQHF
TRBV23-1	TRBD1	few	TRBJ1-4	TGCGCCAGCAGTCAATCCCGGGACAGGGGCCTGTCAACTAATGAAAAACTGTTTTTT	CASSQSRDRGLSTNEKLFF
TRBV15	TRBD2	-	TRBJ2-1	TGTGCCACCAGCAGAGATAAGGGAGAGCTAGCGGGGGTTATCCCCCTTAATGAGCAGTTCTTC	CATSRDKGELAGVIPLNEQFF
TRBV20-1	TRBD2	-	TRBJ2-1	TGCAGTGCTAGAGAACGGATAGCGGGGGGCTCCTACAATGAGCAGTTCTTC	CSARERIAGGSYNEQFF
TRBV10-3	TRBD2	-	TRBJ2-5	TGTGCCATCAGTGAGCGGCTAGCGGGGGGGCAAGAGACCCAGTACTTC	CAISERLAGGQETQYF
TRBV7-9	-	-	TRBJ2-2	TGTGCCAGCAGCCGGTGGACAGACACCGGGGAGCTGTTTTTT	CASSRWTDTGELFF
TRBV29-1	TRBD2	-	TRBJ2-1	TGCAGCGTTAGTAGGAGACTAGCGGGAGAGGAAGAGCAGTTCTTC	CSVSRRLAGEEEQFF
TRBV10-3	TRBD2	many	TRBJ2-2	TGTGCCATCAGTTCCGGGACTAGCGGGAACACCGGGGAGCTGTTTTTT	CAISSGTSGNTGELFF
TRBV24-1	-	many	TRBJ2-1	TGTGCCACCTCGAAAGAACTGGGGAACAATGAGCAGTTCTTC	CATSKELGNNEQFF
TRBV6-2/TRBV6-3	-	few	TRBJ2-1	TGTGCCAGCAGACGAGGAACTAGCTCCTACAATGAGCAGTTCTTC	CASRRGTSSYNEQFF
TRBV19	TRBD2	-	TRBJ2-1	TGTGCCAGTAGTCGCCGTCAACTAGCGGGAGGGCCACCGGGATACTACAATGAGCAGTTCTTC	CASSRRQLAGGPPGYYNEQFF
TRBV7-6	-	-	TRBJ1-1	TGTGCCAGCAGCTCGACAGAGGGCACTGAAGCTTTCTTT	CASSSTEGTEAFF
TRBV6-5	-	-	TRBJ1-2	TGTGCCAGCAGTTACGGCAACTCGAACTATGGCTACACCTTC	CASSYGNSNYGYTF
TRBV7-2	-	few	TRBJ2-5	TGTGCCAGCAGCCGTGACAGGACGTACCAAGAGACCCAGTACTTC	CASSRDRTYQETQYF
TRBV5-6	-	few	TRBJ2-1	TGTGCCAGCAGCTTGGGGGAAAACAATGAGCAGTTCTTC	CASSLGENNEQFF
TRBV3-1	TRBD2	few	TRBJ2-1	TGTGCCAGCAGCCAACTAGCGGGGGGGCCCCATGAGCAGTTCTTC	CASSQLAGGPHEQFF